This record concerns one T cell receptor (beta chain) sequence. Its antigen is undetermined. The V end lost 7 bases, the J end lost 1 base, and 8 bases lay between the germline ends. CDR1 MNHNS and CDR2 SASEGT come from the germline V gene. CDR3 length equals 13 residues. A single record per CDR3 protein comes from TCRdb applying MiXCR to the 5' RACE reads. The sample includes 310,000 or so distinct CDR3 sequences, about 8% of them seen just once. These data are taken from a study of identical twins. Findings of the study overall: Within twin pairs, the out-of-frame alpha sequences they shared showed excess low generation probability.

This sample also belongs to another study, concerning yellow fever vaccine responses in identical twins.

V is TRBV6-1 and J is TRBJ1-3; D is perhaps TRBD1 (5 bases). What was sequenced was memory (CD45RO+) T cells sorted from blood. The sequence was obtained from a woman between 18 and 29 years old in good health. The DNA of the CDR3 is TGTGCCAGCACCGAGGGGTCTGGAAACACCATATATTTT. Translation gives CASTEGSGNTIYF.